The 23 T cell receptor beta chains below were found in one sample sequenced in a study of T cells in localized non-small cell lung cancer. The repertoire was sequenced with immunoSEQ multiplex PCR; TCRdb's copy has only in-frame clones and lacks some. The table has fewer than 45,000 clones, 86% seen once. Sample: peripheral blood, taken before any cancer treatment. The receptor set was obtained from a man aged 40 to 69 with stage I lung adenocarcinoma.

The chain recombines TRBV19 with TRBJ1-2; possible D gene TRBD1, 5 bases. The V gene's germline CDR1 is LNHDA and CDR2 SQIVND (reference sequence). With 3 bases removed from V and 8 bases from J, the gap between germline ends came to 16 bases. CDR3 length: 14 residues. This chain's CDR3 is CASSMRQGGYGYTF. The CDR3 coding sequence is TGTGCCAGTAGTATGCGGCAGGGCGGGTACGGCTACACCTTC. The whole variable domain, remainder taken from reference TRBV19 and TRBJ1-2, is DGGITQSPKYLFRKEGQNVTLSCEQNLNHDAMYWYRQDPGQGLRLIYYSQIVNDFQKGDIAEGYSVSREKKESFPLTVTSAQKNPTAFYLCASSMRQGGYGYTFGSGTRLTVV.

The chain has TRBV7-9 and TRBJ2-3, with D perhaps matching TRBD1 or TRBD2 (5 bases each). Between the trimmed V and J ends, which lost 5 bases and 4 bases, there was a span of 22 bases. Germline V lookup: CDR1 SEHNR, CDR2 FQNEAQ (reference sequence). The CDR3 length is 17 residues. CDR3 amino acids: CASSGAWGNRVADTQYF. DNA of the CDR3: TGTGCCAGCAGCGGGGCTTGGGGGAATCGGGTCGCAGATACGCAGTATTTT. Based on the CDR3 plus reference TRBV7-9 and TRBJ2-3, the full variable domain is DTGVSQNPRHKITKRGQNVTFRCDPISEHNRLYWYRQTLGQGPEFLTYFQNEAQLEKSRLLSDRFSAERPKGSFSTLEIQRTEQGDSAMYLCASSGAWGNRVADTQYFGPGTRLTVL.

V usage is TRBV15 and J usage is TRBJ2-3; the match to TRBD2 covers 7 bases. After removal of 5 bases from V and 6 bases from J, the junction contained 8 bases not matched to a gene. Looked up from germline, CDR1 is LNHNV and CDR2 is YYDKDF (reference sequence). This CDR3 region has 14 residues. The CDR3 nucleotides read TGTGCCACCAGCGAAGAGGGAGCGGGGGATACGCAGTATTTT. It translates to CATSEEGAGDTQYF.

The chain joins TRBV4-2 to TRBJ2-3; 7 bases line up with TRBD2. The CDR3 extends over 13 amino acids. Trimming at V came to 6 bases and at J to 2 bases, leaving 2 bases not matched to a gene. CDR1 and CDR2 from the germline V gene are LGHNA and YNFKEQ. CDR3 loop: CASRAGITDTQYF. The DNA of the CDR3 is TGTGCCAGCAGAGCGGGAATCACAGATACGCAGTATTTT.

This chain connects TRBV4-2 to TRBJ1-1; 7 positions match TRBD1. Germline V lookup: CDR1 LGHNA, CDR2 YNFKEQ. There are 18 residues in the CDR3. J lost 8 bases, V lost 3 bases, and 21 bases had no gene match. CDR3 protein: CASSHYPRRGRTPEEAFF. In DNA form, the CDR3 reads TGTGCCAGCAGCCACTACCCGAGGAGGGGGCGTACCCCCGAGGAAGCTTTCTTT.

The chain carries TRBV28 and TRBJ1-5; TRBD1 might be the D (6 bases). Germline loops: CDR1 MDHEN, CDR2 SYDVKM. V gave up 1 base and J gave up 2 bases, with 9 bases separating them. The CDR3 totals 15 residues. The CDR3 is CASSLLYRGNQPQHF. CDR3 DNA: TGTGCCAGCAGTTTATTATACAGGGGCAATCAGCCCCAGCATTTT. Full variable domain (rest looked up from reference TRBV28 and TRBJ1-5): DVKVTQSSRYLVKRTGEKVFLECVQDMDHENMFWYRQDPGLGLRLIYFSYDVKMKEKGDIPEGYSVSREKKERFSLILESASTNQTSMYLCASSLLYRGNQPQHFGDGTRLSIL.

With respect to this clone: One end of the junction fails to match germline, which may point to a read error. The genes are TRBV6-1 and TRBJ1-1, with D maybe TRBD1 (5 bases). This CDR3 comprises 15 residues. Per germline, CDR1 MNHNS and CDR2 SASEGT. For the CDR3, the DNA is TGTGCCAGCGGTGAAGTGGGGGGAGGAGGCACTGAAGCTTTCTTT. It is translated as CASGEVGGGGTEAFF.

As DNA, the CDR3 is TGCAGCGTTGGGTCGGCCAATCAGCCCCAGCATTTT. Translated: CSVGSANQPQHF. The V and J genes are TRBV29-1 and TRBJ1-5; D unresolved. Deletions cut 4 bases from V and 3 bases from J, with 7 bases between. CDR1 and CDR2 from the germline V gene are SQVTM and ANQGSEA. The length of the CDR3 is 12 residues.

The chain joins TRBV9 to TRBJ2-5; 11 bases are a match to TRBD2. The CDR3 has 15 residues. Germline V lookup: CDR1 SGDLS, CDR2 YYNGEE. Trimming at V came to 0 bases and at J to 5 bases, leaving 3 bases not matched to a gene. The DNA for the CDR3 is TGTGCCAGCAGCGTAGAACTAGCGGGAGTCGAGACCCAGTACTTC. Protein: CASSVELAGVETQYF.

The genes are TRBV10-3 and TRBJ2-3, with TRBD2 identical over 9 bases. V shed 10 bases and J 3 bases; nucleotides not matched to a gene: 2. CDR1 and CDR2 (germline): ENHRY, SYGVKD. The CDR3 contains 12 residues. This CDR3 reads CATAGGTDTQYF. CDR3 sequence (DNA): TGTGCCACCGCGGGAGGGACAGATACGCAGTATTTT.

The chain couples TRBV28 to TRBJ1-4; 10 nucleotides align to TRBD1. V lost 6 bases, J lost 10 bases, and 8 bases stayed unmatched. CDR1 is MDHEN, CDR2 SYDVKM, per germline. This CDR3 has 14 residues. In DNA form, the CDR3 reads TGTGCCAGCAGAGAGGGACAGGGGATTGCAAAACTGTTTTTT. Its translation: CASREGQGIAKLFF.

The chain recombines TRBV28 with TRBJ2-5; 14 bases are shared with TRBD2. V lost 3 bases to trimming and J lost 6 bases; unmatched junction nucleotides: 21. CDR1 and CDR2 (germline): MDHEN, SYDVKM. The CDR3 extends over 21 amino acids. CDR3 sequence: CASSLPLHGTSGRLGRKTQYF. The CDR3 nucleotides are TGTGCCAGCAGTTTGCCTCTACACGGGACTAGCGGGAGATTAGGAAGGAAGACCCAGTACTTC.

The gene calls are TRBV9 and TRBJ1-1; 9 bases align to TRBD1. V lost 5 bases to trimming and J lost 0 bases; unmatched junction nucleotides: 11. The CDR3 spans 17 residues. The germline V gene encodes CDR1 SGDLS and CDR2 YYNGEE. The DNA of the CDR3 is TGTGCCAGCAGTAAACAGGGGGCGAATTGGATGAACACTGAAGCTTTCTTT. Its protein product is CASSKQGANWMNTEAFF.

In DNA form, the CDR3 reads TGTGCCAGCAGCTTAGGAGTAGCGGGAGGGCCTAGGTCCTACAATGAGCAGTTCTTC. Its translation: CASSLGVAGGPRSYNEQFF. V and J are TRBV7-9 and TRBJ2-1; 11 nucleotides match TRBD2. The V gene's germline CDR1 is SEHNR and CDR2 FQNEAQ (reference sequence). There are 19 residues in the CDR3. The J segment lost 1 base and the V segment lost 1 base, leaving 9 bases of the junction unmatched.

This clone was recorded only once. This rearrangement joins TRBV5-4 to TRBJ1-1; D unclear. Trimming removed 4 bases from V and 12 bases from J, with 16 bases in between. The CDR3 runs to 12 residues. Looked up from germline, CDR1 is SGHNT and CDR2 is YYREEE (reference sequence). The CDR3 is CASSIDSGLTFF. DNA of the CDR3: TGTGCCAGCAGCATCGATTCGGGGTTAACTTTCTTT.

This chain uses TRBV2 with TRBJ2-5; TRBD1 matches 7 bases. The length of the CDR3 is 13 residues. CDR1 and CDR2 from the germline V gene are SNHLY and FYNNEI. The junction had 5 bases not matched to a gene; V was cut back by 5 bases and J by 5 bases. CDR3 loop: CASSRSTGETQYF. CDR3 coding DNA: TGTGCCAGCAGTCGGTCGACAGGGGAGACCCAGTACTTC.

The gene calls are TRBV4-3 and TRBJ1-1; perhaps TRBD1 as D (5 bases). The V gene's germline CDR1 is LGHNA and CDR2 YSLEER. CDR3 length: 15 amino acids. Trimming shortened V by 0 bases and J by 11 bases, and 19 bases separated the two germline ends. The CDR3 DNA reads as TGCGCCAGCAGCCAAGATAGGGGACGCGCGAGTTCTGCTTTCTTT. Translating gives CASSQDRGRASSAFF.

J is TRBJ2-1 and V is TRBV10-3, with 8 bases aligning to TRBD2. This CDR3 region has 15 residues. Looked up from germline, CDR1 is ENHRY and CDR2 is SYGVKD. The V gene end was trimmed by 6 bases and the J gene end by 7 bases; junction bases not matched to a gene: 11. The CDR3: CAISESGSLENEQFF. In nucleotides, the CDR3 is TGTGCCATCAGCGAAAGCGGGAGTCTGGAGAATGAGCAGTTCTTC.

The chain has TRBV7-9 and TRBJ2-2, with D possibly TRBD2 on 5 matching bases. Germline V lookup: CDR1 SEHNR, CDR2 FQNEAQ (reference sequence). V was trimmed by 6 bases and J by 2 bases, leaving 7 bases between them. This CDR3 is built from 13 residues. CDR3: CASREVNTGELFF. CDR3 coding DNA: TGTGCCAGCAGGGAGGTAAACACCGGGGAGCTGTTTTTT.

The chain links TRBV5-1 to TRBJ2-5; D is unresolved. The V and J ends lost 6 bases and 5 bases respectively, with 14 bases between them. The CDR3 has 13 residues. Germline CDR1 and CDR2: SGHRS and YFSETQ. The CDR3 loop reads CASNEPSQETQYF. DNA for the CDR3: TGCGCCAGCAACGAACCCTCCCAGGAGACCCAGTACTTC.

This clone was detected a few times. V gene TRBV5-6 combines with J gene TRBJ1-2, with unresolved D. This CDR3 comprises 12 residues. Germline loops: CDR1 SGHDT, CDR2 YYEEEE. The V end was cut by 5 bases, the J end by 0 bases, with 5 bases between. The CDR3 here is CASSWTNYGYTF. The DNA for the CDR3 is TGTGCCAGCAGTTGGACTAACTATGGCTACACCTTC.

The chain is built from TRBV5-1 and TRBJ2-3; 7 nucleotides match TRBD2. Germline V gene sequence: CDR1 SGHRS, CDR2 YFSETQ. CDR3 length equals 15 residues. V trimming: 0 bases; J trimming: 1 base; junction bases outside the gene matches: 2. This chain's CDR3 is CASSLGLAGTDTQYF. The CDR3, as DNA: TGCGCCAGCAGCTTGGGACTAGCAGGCACAGATACGCAGTATTTT.

This chain joins TRBV19 and TRBJ2-2; 8 bases align to TRBD1. Germline V lookup: CDR1 LNHDA, CDR2 SQIVND (reference sequence). This CDR3 is 17 amino acids long. Trimming at V came to 8 bases and at J to 4 bases, leaving 15 bases not matched to a gene. DNA of the CDR3: TGTGCCAGTCAGTATCTCCCCACAGGGACAGGCACCGGGGAGCTGTTTTTT. This gives the protein CASQYLPTGTGTGELFF.